This T cell receptor beta chain came from a study of cytomegalovirus exposure and HLA in healthy donors. The wider study: Earlier, roughly 120 million unique TCR beta sequences were recovered from roughly 200 million T cells by an analysis. Study-level results: Roughly even sequencing depth across donors was the assumption behind the presence/absence analyses.

The study ran its PCR with 60 Vbeta and 13 Jbeta primers. The assay was immunoSEQ multiplex PCR, and TCRdb's table has in-frame clones only and misses some. The data hold about 150,000 clones, with less than 10% observed a single time. In regard to this clone: The antigen is unknown.

The CDR3 is 13 amino acids. Germline-derived CDR1 and CDR2 are LNHDA and SQIVND (reference sequence). The V and J ends lost 7 bases and 4 bases, in that order; junction bases with no gene match: 5. This chain uses TRBV19 with TRBJ1-1; 8 nucleotides align to TRBD1. The receptor was isolated from a male donor in good health and CMV-seronegative. The sample comprised PBMCs. The CDR3 loop reads CASNNRGVTEAFF. In DNA form, the CDR3 reads TGTGCCAGTAACAACAGGGGGGTCACTGAAGCTTTCTTT.